This is a list of T cell receptor beta chains from one sample in a study of T cell responses to AZD1222 COVID-19 vaccine. Here immunoSEQ multiplex PCR was the method, and the copy in TCRdb shows in-frame clones only, minus some. The top ten hold 0.49% of the sample, which has about 180,000 clones, about 91% seen once. The source was peripheral blood, collected on day 0 of AZD1222 vaccination. These receptors all come from an adult in good health. Each CDR3 is given with its conserved first and last residue. D genes are given only for firm matches. Only part of the rows carry a size: once, few, many, or a class if the clone is expanded.

v_call	clone_size	j_call	d_call	cdr3_nt	cdr3_aa
TRBV27	-	TRBJ1-6	-	TGTGCCAGCAGTTTTGAGCTCTCCTATAATTCACCCCTCCACTTT	CASSFELSYNSPLHF
TRBV18	-	TRBJ1-3	-	TGTGCCAGCTCACCCGCCCCTTGGACCTCTGGAAACACCATATATTTT	CASSPAPWTSGNTIYF
TRBV18	-	TRBJ2-5	TRBD1	TGTGCCAGCTCACCACCCTCACAGGGGGCGAAAGAGACCCAGTACTTC	CASSPPSQGAKETQYF
TRBV3-1/TRBV3-2	-	TRBJ2-7	-	TGTGCCAGCAGCCCTCTCGACAGACACTACGAGCAGTACTTC	CASSPLDRHYEQYF
TRBV27	few	TRBJ2-7	-	TGTGCCAGCAGTTCCTATGGCAGGGGTTCAAACTACGAGCAGTACTTC	CASSSYGRGSNYEQYF
TRBV5-5	-	TRBJ2-3	TRBD2	TGTGCCAGCAGCGGACTAGCGGGAGTTCCCACAGATACGCAGTATTTT	CASSGLAGVPTDTQYF
TRBV30	-	TRBJ1-5	-	TGTGCCTGGAAACTCCCCGACAGTTCCAATCAGCCCCAGCATTTT	CAWKLPDSSNQPQHF
TRBV27	-	TRBJ2-7	-	TGTGCCAGCAGTTTAACAGAGGCCTACGAGCAGTACTTC	CASSLTEAYEQYF
TRBV19	-	TRBJ1-3	-	TGTGCCACCCGACCCCTCGCTGAAGCATACTCTGGAAACACCATATATTTT	CATRPLAEAYSGNTIYF
TRBV11-2	few	TRBJ1-2	-	TGTGCCAGCAGCTTAGAGCCGTCGGCCTATGGCTACACCTTC	CASSLEPSAYGYTF
TRBV5-5	-	TRBJ1-3	TRBD1	TGTGCCAGCAGCTTCAACAGGGGGCGAAACACCATATATTTT	CASSFNRGRNTIYF
TRBV18	-	TRBJ1-2	-	TGTGCCAGCTCACCACGGGAAAACTATGGCTACACCTTC	CASSPRENYGYTF
TRBV6-4	few	TRBJ2-1	TRBD2	TGTGCCAGCAGCGCCGGGACTAGCGGGAGTGAGCAGTTCTTC	CASSAGTSGSEQFF
TRBV4-1	-	TRBJ1-4	-	TGCGCCAGCAGCCAAGGGGACGGCCTTAATGAAAAACTGTTTTTT	CASSQGDGLNEKLFF
TRBV7-2	once	TRBJ2-7	TRBD2	TGTGCCAGCAGCTTGCGGGGGGGCCGGATCCACGAGCAGTACTTC	CASSLRGGRIHEQYF
TRBV5-6	-	TRBJ2-5	-	TGTGCCAGCTCGGGGGATTGGGAGACCCAGTACTTC	CASSGDWETQYF
TRBV19	-	TRBJ1-6	-	TGTGCCAGTAGAGGCAGCCTTACGTCACCCCTCCACTTT	CASRGSLTSPLHF
TRBV5-4	-	TRBJ2-6	-	TGTGCCAGCAGCCTTAGAAGCTCTGGGGCCAACGTCCTGACTTTC	CASSLRSSGANVLTF